Following are 24 T cell receptor beta chains from one sample sequenced in a study of T cells after yellow fever vaccination. A single record per CDR3 protein comes from TCRdb applying MiXCR to the 5' RACE reads. The sample records about 580,000 distinct CDR3 sequences, roughly a sixth being singletons. The sequencing used PBMCs, collected 4 to 6 days after the first yellow fever vaccination. These TCRs come from a man aged 18 to 35 who received the YFV17D yellow fever vaccine.

This clonotype was seen more than once but under ten times. The V and J genes are TRBV4-2 and TRBJ1-1; D uncertain. The CDR3 is made up of 12 amino acids. Trimming pared 3 bases from V and 5 bases from J, leaving 7 bases between. Germline loops: CDR1 LGHNA, CDR2 YNFKEQ. DNA for the CDR3: TGTGCCAGCAGCCACTGGGGAACTGAAGCTTTCTTT. This encodes CASSHWGTEAFF.

This clonotype was counted many times. The rearrangement uses TRBV20-1 and TRBJ1-6, with a weak D call TRBD1 (6 bases). Looked up from germline, CDR1 is DFQATT and CDR2 is SNEGSKA (reference sequence). Trimming removed 3 bases at V and 6 bases at J, with 12 bases between. The CDR3 has 14 amino acids. The CDR3 protein is CSASGGPLNSPLHF. The DNA of the CDR3 is TGCAGTGCTAGTGGGGGGCCCCTTAATTCACCCCTCCACTTT.

This chain's CDR3 is CANTRPSSTEAFF. For the CDR3, the DNA is TGTGCCAATACGAGGCCGTCGAGCACTGAAGCTTTCTTT. The gene calls are TRBV7-9 and TRBJ1-1; D is undetermined. CDR3 length: 13 residues. CDR1 and CDR2 from the germline V gene are SEHNR and FQNEAQ (reference sequence). Trimming removed 10 bases at V and 4 bases at J, with 16 bases between.

The chain couples TRBV5-4 to TRBJ2-4; 15 bases align to TRBD2. The CDR3 contains 16 residues. J gave up 6 bases and V 4 bases, and 5 bases lay outside the gene matches. Germline CDR1 is SGHNT and CDR2 is YYREEE (reference sequence). In nucleotides, the CDR3 is TGTGCCAGCAGCAAGGGGACTAGCGGGGGGACAAACATTCAGTACTTC. Its protein is CASSKGTSGGTNIQYF. Full variable domain (missing parts from reference TRBV5-4 and TRBJ2-4): ETGVTQSPTHLIKTRGQQVTLRCSSQSGHNTVSWYQQALGQGPQFIFQYYREEENGRGNFPPRFSGLQFPNYSSELNVNALELDDSALYLCASSKGTSGGTNIQYFGAGTRLSVL.

The chain carries TRBV28 and TRBJ2-3, with no clear D. V lost 7 bases, J lost 2 bases, and 10 bases lay in between. CDR3 length: 13 amino acids. CDR1 is MDHEN and CDR2 is SYDVKM in the germline V gene. The CDR3 sequence is CASNNQNTDTQYF. In DNA form, the CDR3 reads TGTGCCAGCAATAACCAGAACACAGATACGCAGTATTTT.

This chain connects TRBV6-2 or TRBV6-3 to TRBJ1-5, with unresolved D. Germline V gives CDR1 MNHEY, CDR2 SVGEGT. Trimming took 7 bases from V and 2 from J, leaving 12 bases between them. The CDR3 loop spans 14 amino acids. The CDR3 nucleotides are TGTGCCAGCACTACAAGCGGCGGCAATCAGCCCCAGCATTTT. Translated: CASTTSGGNQPQHF.

J is TRBJ2-3 and V is TRBV28; 7 positions agree with TRBD2. The V gene end was trimmed by 8 bases and the J gene end by 1 base; junction bases not matched to a gene: 9. The CDR3 extends over 15 amino acids. Per the germline V gene, CDR1 is MDHEN and CDR2 is SYDVKM. As DNA, the CDR3 is TGTGCCAGCGGTGAGACTAGCCCACGCACAGATACGCAGTATTTT. This sequence encodes CASGETSPRTDTQYF.

The V gene is TRBV20-1, the J gene TRBJ2-3; no firm D call. V dropped 2 bases and J dropped 3 bases, with 9 bases sitting between them. Germline V gene data show CDR1 as DFQATT and CDR2 as SNEGSKA (reference sequence). The CDR3 has 13 residues. CDR3 in DNA: TGCAGTGCTAGAAACTTCCAGACAGATACGCAGTATTTT. This codes for CSARNFQTDTQYF.

This clonotype has a single count. V is TRBV7-9 and J is TRBJ1-1, with D unclear. Trimming removed 0 bases at V and 3 bases at J, with 8 bases between. The germline V gene has CDR1 SEHNR and CDR2 FQNEAQ (reference sequence). The CDR3 is 14 amino acids. CDR3 amino acids: CASSLARPYTEAFF. The CDR3 coding sequence is TGTGCCAGCAGCTTAGCGCGGCCGTACACTGAAGCTTTCTTT.

In its sample, this clonotype was seen a few times. The chain couples TRBV12-3 or TRBV12-4 to TRBJ2-5, with 11 bases aligning to TRBD2. Germline trimming cut 7 bases from V and 5 bases from J; bases unmatched to any gene: 6. The CDR3 sequence is 14 residues long. The CDR3 DNA is TGTGCCAGCACCATAGCGGGGGGGGTGGAGACCCAGTACTTC. It yields the protein CASTIAGGVETQYF.

This clonotype was counted many times. The chain carries TRBV5-1 and TRBJ1-6, with D possibly matching TRBD1 (6 bases). Per germline, CDR1 SGHRS and CDR2 YFSETQ. V was cut by 4 bases and J by 1 base, with 9 bases left in between. This CDR3 is 15 amino acids long. CDR3 loop: CASSRGQSYNSPLHF. The CDR3 DNA follows: TGCGCCAGCAGCCGCGGACAGTCCTATAATTCACCCCTCCACTTT.

In this sample, this clonotype turned up a few times. The chain couples TRBV5-1 to TRBJ1-1; D perhaps matches TRBD1 (6 bases). V gave up 0 bases and J gave up 3 bases, with 12 bases separating them. The CDR3 loop spans 15 amino acids. CDR1 is SGHRS, CDR2 YFSETQ, per germline. The CDR3, as DNA: TGCGCCAGCAGCTTGGATGGGGGCATAGACACTGAAGCTTTCTTT. Translation gives CASSLDGGIDTEAFF.

This chain connects TRBV4-3 to TRBJ2-2, with D perhaps TRBD1 (6 bases). CDR3 length: 13 amino acids. Trimming cost V 1 base and J 11 bases, with 11 bases left between them. The V gene's germline CDR1 is LGHNA and CDR2 YSLEER. In DNA form, the CDR3 reads TGCGCCAGCAGCCAAGTGCAACAGGGAGAGCTGTTTTTT. It yields the protein CASSQVQQGELFF.

This clonotype was seen a few times. The chain is built from TRBV3-1 and TRBJ2-2, with TRBD2 matching over 11 bases. Germline CDR1 is LGHDT and CDR2 is YNNKEL (reference sequence). CDR3 length: 19 residues. V shed 2 bases and J 1 base; nucleotides not matched to a gene: 9. CDR3 protein: CASSQRLAGTLLNTGELFF. The CDR3, as DNA: TGTGCCAGCAGCCAAAGACTAGCGGGGACTCTCCTGAACACCGGGGAGCTGTTTTTT.

The V and J genes are TRBV2 and TRBJ2-1, with D possibly being TRBD2 (6 bases). Germline V lookup: CDR1 SNHLY, CDR2 FYNNEI. CDR3 size: 15 residues. Trimming took 4 bases from V and 4 from J, leaving 14 bases between them. In nucleotides, the CDR3 is TGTGCCAGCAGTGCGGGGTCGGGGGTTTACAATGAGCAGTTCTTC. Its translation is CASSAGSGVYNEQFF.

This rearrangement joins TRBV4-1 to TRBJ2-7, with 7 bases that match TRBD1. V lost 1 base and J lost 5; bases outside the gene matches: 2. Looked up from germline, CDR1 is MGHRA and CDR2 is YSYEKL. The CDR3 contains 13 residues. The CDR3, as DNA: TGCGCCAGCAGCCAAGGGACAGGTGACGAGCAGTACTTC. Amino acids: CASSQGTGDEQYF.

This clonotype appeared once. The V and J genes are TRBV24-1 and TRBJ2-2, with 8 positions matching TRBD1. The germline gives CDR1 KGHDR, CDR2 SFDVKD. There are 17 residues in the CDR3. With V trimmed by 4 bases and J by 3 bases, 9 bases remained unmatched. The CDR3 sequence: CATSDSRDRSYTGELFF. CDR3 coding DNA: TGTGCCACCAGTGACTCGCGGGACAGGTCGTACACCGGGGAGCTGTTTTTT.

This chain links TRBV2 with TRBJ2-3; 11 positions agree with TRBD2. Trimming removed 9 bases from V and 0 bases from J; junction bases left unmatched: 5. Germline assignment: CDR1 SNHLY and CDR2 FYNNEI. This CDR3 contains 15 residues. The CDR3 region is CARGVAGGSTDTQYF. The CDR3 region has the DNA TGTGCCAGGGGAGTAGCGGGGGGGAGCACAGATACGCAGTATTTT.

This clonotype was seen more than once but under ten times. The chain recombines TRBV4-1 with TRBJ1-2; perhaps TRBD1 as D (5 bases). Germline V gene data show CDR1 as MGHRA and CDR2 as YSYEKL. The V end was cut by 0 bases, the J end by 3 bases, with 14 bases between. The CDR3 is 16 residues long. CDR3: CASSQDVGRADYGYTF. In DNA, the CDR3 is TGCGCCAGCAGCCAAGACGTAGGCAGGGCAGACTATGGCTACACCTTC.

This clonotype was seen at least ten times. This rearrangement joins TRBV18 to TRBJ2-1; D not resolved. Germline lookup yields CDR1 KGHSH and CDR2 LQKENI. Trimming left V 0 bases short and J 3 bases short, with 9 bases between. The CDR3 is 15 amino acids. The CDR3 here is CASSPPDKDYNEQFF. In DNA, the CDR3 is TGTGCCAGCTCACCACCAGACAAGGACTACAATGAGCAGTTCTTC.

This chain connects TRBV12-3 or TRBV12-4 to TRBJ1-1; 12 positions agree with TRBD1. The CDR3 is 15 amino acids. After removal of 6 bases from V and 4 bases from J, the junction contained 6 bases not matched to a gene. The CDR3 region is CASRTPGQGATEAFF. CDR3 bases: TGTGCCAGCAGGACCCCGGGACAGGGGGCCACTGAAGCTTTCTTT.

This clonotype was picked up a small number of times. CDR3 in amino acids: CASFQEDEQFF. The CDR3 bases are TGTGCCAGCTTCCAGGAGGATGAGCAGTTCTTC. The chain joins TRBV12-3 or TRBV12-4 to TRBJ2-1; possible D gene TRBD2, 5 bases. CDR3 size: 11 residues. V was trimmed by 8 bases and J by 8 bases, leaving 10 bases between them.

The chain carries TRBV7-9 and TRBJ1-2; the D gene is possibly TRBD1 (5 bases). This CDR3 comprises 13 residues. Germline assignment: CDR1 SEHNR and CDR2 FQNEAQ (reference sequence). Trimming pared 4 bases from V and 6 bases from J, leaving 12 bases between. The CDR3: CASSYVRGNGYTF. The CDR3 nucleotides read TGTGCCAGCAGCTACGTTCGGGGCAATGGCTACACCTTC.

This chain uses TRBV5-5 with TRBJ1-5; unclear D gene. Between the trimmed V and J ends, which lost 6 bases and 4 bases, there was a span of 14 bases. Germline-derived CDR1 and CDR2 are SGHKS and YYEKEE (reference sequence). The CDR3 sequence is 14 residues long. The DNA for the CDR3 is TGTGCCAGCAACGCCGACCCGGGAAATCAGCCCCAGCATTTT. Its translation: CASNADPGNQPQHF. Combining the CDR3 with reference TRBV5-5 and TRBJ1-5 gives the whole variable domain DAGVTQSPTHLIKTRGQQVTLRCSPISGHKSVSWYQQVLGQGPQFIFQYYEKEERGRGNFPDRFSARQFPNYSSELNVNALLLGDSALYLCASNADPGNQPQHFGDGTRLSIL.